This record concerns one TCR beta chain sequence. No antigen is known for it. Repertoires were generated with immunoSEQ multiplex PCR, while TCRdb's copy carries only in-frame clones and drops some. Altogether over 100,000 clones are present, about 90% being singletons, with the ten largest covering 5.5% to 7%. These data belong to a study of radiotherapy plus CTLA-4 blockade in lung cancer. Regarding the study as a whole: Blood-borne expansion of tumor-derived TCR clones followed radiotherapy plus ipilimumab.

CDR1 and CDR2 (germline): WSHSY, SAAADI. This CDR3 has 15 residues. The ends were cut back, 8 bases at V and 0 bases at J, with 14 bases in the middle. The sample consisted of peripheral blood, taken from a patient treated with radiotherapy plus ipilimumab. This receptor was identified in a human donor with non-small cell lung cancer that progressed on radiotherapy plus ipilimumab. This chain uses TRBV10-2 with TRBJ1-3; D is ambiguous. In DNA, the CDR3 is TGCGCCAGCTCAGAAGGTTTGTTCTCTGGAAACACCATATATTTT. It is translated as CASSEGLFSGNTIYF.